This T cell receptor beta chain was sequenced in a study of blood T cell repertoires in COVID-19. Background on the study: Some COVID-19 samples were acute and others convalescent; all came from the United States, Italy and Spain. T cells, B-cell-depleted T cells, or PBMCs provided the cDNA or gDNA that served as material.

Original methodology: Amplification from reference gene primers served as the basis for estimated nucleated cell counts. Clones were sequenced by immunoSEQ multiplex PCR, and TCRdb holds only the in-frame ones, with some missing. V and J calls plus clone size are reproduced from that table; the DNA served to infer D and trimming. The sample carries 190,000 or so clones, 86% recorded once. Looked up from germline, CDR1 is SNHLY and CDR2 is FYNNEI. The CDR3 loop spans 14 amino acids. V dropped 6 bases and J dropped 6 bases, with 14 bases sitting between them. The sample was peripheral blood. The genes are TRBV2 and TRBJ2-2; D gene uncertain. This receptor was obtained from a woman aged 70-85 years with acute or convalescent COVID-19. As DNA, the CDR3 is TGTGCCAGCAGCTTGGGCCCGGAACCCGGGGAGCTGTTTTTT. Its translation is CASSLGPEPGELFF.